Listed below are T cell receptor beta chains from one sample, sequenced in a study of T cells after yellow fever vaccination. TCRdb reprocessed the 5' RACE reads with MiXCR, giving one entry per CDR3 protein. The sample lists some 260,000 distinct CDR3 sequences, 5.2% occurring once. Sequencing used CD4+ T cells sorted from PBMCs, obtained on the day of the yellow fever booster vaccination. These TCRs come from a man in his late teens or twenties who received the YFV17D yellow fever vaccine. Each CDR3 is given with its conserved first and last residue. The order of the fields is CDR3 protein, CDR3 DNA, V gene, J gene, clone size, CDR3 length, D gene. The D gene is left open where the match is weak. A clone size is listed for some rows: how often the clone was seen (once, few, many), or a class if it is expanded.

CDR3 protein: CASSSEPYNEQFF; CDR3 DNA: TGTGCTAGCAGCTCGGAACCCTACAATGAGCAGTTCTTC; V gene: TRBV7-7; J gene: TRBJ2-1; clone size: few; CDR3 length: 13; D gene: -
CDR3 protein: CASSPTGRSSYEQYF; CDR3 DNA: TGTGCCAGCAGCCCGACAGGGCGCAGCTCCTACGAGCAGTACTTC; V gene: TRBV13; J gene: TRBJ2-7; clone size: -; CDR3 length: 15; D gene: TRBD1
CDR3 protein: CAGSWVTNEKLFF; CDR3 DNA: TGTGCCGGCAGTTGGGTAACTAATGAAAAACTGTTTTTT; V gene: TRBV28; J gene: TRBJ1-4; clone size: few; CDR3 length: 13; D gene: -
CDR3 protein: CSAPGTYGYTF; CDR3 DNA: TGCAGTGCTCCCGGGACCTATGGCTACACCTTC; V gene: TRBV20-1; J gene: TRBJ1-2; clone size: -; CDR3 length: 11; D gene: -
CDR3 protein: CASSQRASGPYNEQFF; CDR3 DNA: TGTGCCAGCAGCCAAAGGGCCTCGGGCCCCTACAATGAGCAGTTCTTC; V gene: TRBV11-3; J gene: TRBJ2-1; clone size: few; CDR3 length: 16; D gene: -
CDR3 protein: CASRITGTGLTGELFF; CDR3 DNA: TGCGCCAGCAGGATAACCGGGACAGGCCTCACCGGGGAGCTGTTTTTT; V gene: TRBV4-1; J gene: TRBJ2-2; clone size: few; CDR3 length: 16; D gene: TRBD1
CDR3 protein: CASSEGQVQPQHF; CDR3 DNA: TGTGCCAGCAGTGAAGGACAGGTGCAGCCCCAGCATTTT; V gene: TRBV6-1; J gene: TRBJ1-5; clone size: -; CDR3 length: 13; D gene: -
CDR3 protein: CASSFIRGPGKNIQYF; CDR3 DNA: TGTGCCAGCAGCTTCATCAGGGGGCCAGGCAAAAACATTCAGTACTTC; V gene: TRBV11-2; J gene: TRBJ2-4; clone size: few; CDR3 length: 16; D gene: TRBD1
CDR3 protein: CASSPLETQYF; CDR3 DNA: TGTGCCAGCAGCCCGCTGGAGACCCAGTACTTC; V gene: TRBV7-9; J gene: TRBJ2-5; clone size: few; CDR3 length: 11; D gene: -
CDR3 protein: CASSVWGDTLNTGELFF; CDR3 DNA: TGCGCCAGCAGCGTGTGGGGGGACACCCTGAACACCGGGGAGCTGTTTTTT; V gene: TRBV5-1; J gene: TRBJ2-2; clone size: many; CDR3 length: 17; D gene: -
CDR3 protein: CASSQEGLAGGSGGTQYF; CDR3 DNA: TGCGCCAGCAGCCAAGAAGGACTAGCGGGGGGAAGCGGGGGGACCCAGTACTTC; V gene: TRBV4-1; J gene: TRBJ2-5; clone size: few; CDR3 length: 18; D gene: TRBD2
CDR3 protein: CASSLNRARQPQHF; CDR3 DNA: TGTGCCAGCAGCCTTAACAGGGCGCGCCAGCCCCAGCATTTT; V gene: TRBV12-3/TRBV12-4; J gene: TRBJ1-5; clone size: few; CDR3 length: 14; D gene: -
CDR3 protein: CSVEDHPSTDTQYF; CDR3 DNA: TGCAGCGTTGAGGACCATCCGAGCACAGATACGCAGTATTTT; V gene: TRBV29-1; J gene: TRBJ2-3; clone size: -; CDR3 length: 14; D gene: -
CDR3 protein: CSAGDFLGQETQYF; CDR3 DNA: TGCAGTGCTGGGGACTTCTTGGGGCAAGAGACCCAGTACTTC; V gene: TRBV20-1; J gene: TRBJ2-5; clone size: few; CDR3 length: 14; D gene: -
CDR3 protein: CASSLVGPETQYF; CDR3 DNA: TGCGCCAGCAGCTTGGTCGGGCCGGAGACCCAGTACTTC; V gene: TRBV5-1; J gene: TRBJ2-5; clone size: many; CDR3 length: 13; D gene: -
CDR3 protein: CASSLWAGMNTEAFF; CDR3 DNA: TGCGCCAGCAGCTTGTGGGCCGGAATGAACACTGAAGCTTTCTTT; V gene: TRBV5-1; J gene: TRBJ1-1; clone size: many; CDR3 length: 15; D gene: -
CDR3 protein: CASSLHGYTYEQYF; CDR3 DNA: TGTGCCAGCAGCTTGCACGGGTATACCTACGAGCAGTACTTC; V gene: TRBV5-6; J gene: TRBJ2-7; clone size: -; CDR3 length: 14; D gene: -
CDR3 protein: CASSLDRSQETQYF; CDR3 DNA: TGTGCCAGCAGTTTGGACAGGAGCCAAGAGACCCAGTACTTC; V gene: TRBV12-3/TRBV12-4; J gene: TRBJ2-5; clone size: many; CDR3 length: 14; D gene: TRBD1
CDR3 protein: CSAKGSGIPEAFF; CDR3 DNA: TGCAGTGCCAAAGGTTCAGGGATCCCTGAAGCTTTCTTT; V gene: TRBV20-1; J gene: TRBJ1-1; clone size: few; CDR3 length: 13; D gene: -
CDR3 protein: CASSQGMHRGNSPLHF; CDR3 DNA: TGCGCCAGCAGCCAAGGAATGCACAGGGGTAATTCACCCCTCCACTTT; V gene: TRBV4-3; J gene: TRBJ1-6; clone size: many; CDR3 length: 16; D gene: TRBD1
CDR3 protein: CASRRQGARDTEAFF; CDR3 DNA: TGCGCCAGCCGCAGACAGGGGGCAAGGGACACTGAAGCTTTCTTT; V gene: TRBV4-3; J gene: TRBJ1-1; clone size: many; CDR3 length: 15; D gene: TRBD1
CDR3 protein: CSGVTIDIQYF; CDR3 DNA: TGCAGTGGAGTCACCATAGACATTCAGTACTTC; V gene: TRBV20-1; J gene: TRBJ2-4; clone size: -; CDR3 length: 11; D gene: -
CDR3 protein: CASSQDQGGSQPQHF; CDR3 DNA: TGCGCCAGCAGCCAAGATCAAGGGGGCAGTCAGCCCCAGCATTTT; V gene: TRBV4-1; J gene: TRBJ1-5; clone size: -; CDR3 length: 15; D gene: TRBD1
CDR3 protein: CASSQVVSRGELFF; CDR3 DNA: TGTGCCAGCAGCCAAGTTGTCAGCCGCGGGGAGCTGTTTTTT; V gene: TRBV3-1; J gene: TRBJ2-2; clone size: -; CDR3 length: 14; D gene: -